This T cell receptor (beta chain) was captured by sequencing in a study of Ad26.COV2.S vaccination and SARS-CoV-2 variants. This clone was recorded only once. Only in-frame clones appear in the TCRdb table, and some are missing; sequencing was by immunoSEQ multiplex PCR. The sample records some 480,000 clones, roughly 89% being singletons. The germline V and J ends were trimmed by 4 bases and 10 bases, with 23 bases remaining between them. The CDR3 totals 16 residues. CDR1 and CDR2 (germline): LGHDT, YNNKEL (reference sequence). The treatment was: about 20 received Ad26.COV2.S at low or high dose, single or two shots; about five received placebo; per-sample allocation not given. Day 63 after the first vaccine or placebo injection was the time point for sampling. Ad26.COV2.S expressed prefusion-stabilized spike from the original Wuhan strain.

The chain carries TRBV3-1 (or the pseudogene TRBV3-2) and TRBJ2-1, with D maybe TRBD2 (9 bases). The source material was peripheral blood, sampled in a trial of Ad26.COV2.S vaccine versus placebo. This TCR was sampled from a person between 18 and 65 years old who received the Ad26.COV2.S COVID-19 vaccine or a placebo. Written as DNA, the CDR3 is TGTGCCAGCAGCCCCGCAGGGGGCGGGAGGGCCGGGGAGCAGTTCTTC. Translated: CASSPAGGGRAGEQFF.